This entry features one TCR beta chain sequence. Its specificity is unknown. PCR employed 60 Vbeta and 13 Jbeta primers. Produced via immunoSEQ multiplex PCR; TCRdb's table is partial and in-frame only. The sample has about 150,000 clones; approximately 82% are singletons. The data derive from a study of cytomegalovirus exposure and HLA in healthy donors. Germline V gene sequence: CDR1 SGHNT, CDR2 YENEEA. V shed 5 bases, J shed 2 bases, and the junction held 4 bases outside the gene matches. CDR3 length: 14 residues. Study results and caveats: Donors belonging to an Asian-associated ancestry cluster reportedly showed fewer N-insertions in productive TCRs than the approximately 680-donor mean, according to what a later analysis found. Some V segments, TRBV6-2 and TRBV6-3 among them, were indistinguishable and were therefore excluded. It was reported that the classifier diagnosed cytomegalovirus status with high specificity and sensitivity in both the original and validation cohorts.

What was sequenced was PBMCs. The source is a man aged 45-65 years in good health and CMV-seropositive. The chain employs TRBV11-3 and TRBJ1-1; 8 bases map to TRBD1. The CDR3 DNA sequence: TGTGCCAGCAGCGCCGGACAGGGAAACACTGAAGCTTTCTTT. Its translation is CASSAGQGNTEAFF.